Listed here is a single T cell receptor (beta chain). The CDR3 has 13 residues. V lost 2 bases, J lost 4 bases, and 8 bases lay in between. Germline V gives CDR1 KGHSH, CDR2 LQKENI. A CD45RA-negative memory subset and a CD45RA+ naive subset were separated from the CD4+ cells. Replicate PCRs from sorted subsets contained around 200 ng DNA, which is 30,000 to 35,000 T cell genomes. In the original workflow: Junction-only sequences without quality scores were provided by ImmunoSEQ, so filtering was different. Assay used: immunoSEQ multiplex PCR; TCRdb lists only in-frame clones, some missing. V and J calls and clone size are those listed in that table; D and trimming were worked out from the DNA. The sample lists 2 million to 2.5 million clones, approximately 95% seen once, with 0.35% to 0.45% in the top ten. The sample belongs to a study of shared clonotypes between healthy human individuals.

The chain couples TRBV18 to TRBJ2-5; no definite D call. The sequenced sample was naive CD4+ T cells from PBMCs. Subset given: CD45RA+ positively selected. The TCR was taken from a man aged 18 to 29 in good health. Some clones in this sample may be carry-over from other donors' samples. The CDR3 DNA is TGTGCCAGCTCACCAACGCTGCCAGAGACCCAGTACTTC. As protein: CASSPTLPETQYF.